What follows are 18 T cell receptor beta chains derived from one specimen sequenced in a study of T cells after yellow fever vaccination. TCRdb redid the calling of the 5' RACE reads with MiXCR, one entry per CDR3 protein. Here the sample spans under 200,000 distinct CDR3 sequences, 6% to 7.5% being singletons. This material consisted of CD4+ T cells sorted from PBMCs, taken roughly 5 days after the first yellow fever vaccination. These TCRs come from a man younger than 35 who received the YFV17D yellow fever vaccine.

This clonotype was detected many times. V usage is TRBV7-9 and J usage is TRBJ2-3; 10 positions agree with TRBD2. The germline CDR1 and CDR2 sequences are SEHNR and FQNEAQ (reference sequence). The junction had 8 bases not matched to a gene; V was cut back by 4 bases and J by 4 bases. CDR3 length: 16 amino acids. The CDR3 reads CASSSAIAGGSDTQYF. In DNA, the CDR3 is TGTGCCAGCAGCTCGGCTATAGCGGGGGGCTCAGATACGCAGTATTTT.

This clonotype appeared many times. The gene calls are TRBV7-2 and TRBJ1-2; 7 bases fit TRBD1. Germline lookup yields CDR1 SGHTA and CDR2 FQGNSA. Losses at the gene ends were 6 bases for V and 4 bases for J; bases not matched to a gene: 8. CDR3 size: 14 residues. The CDR3 region is CASRDTGAGYGYTF. The CDR3, as DNA: TGTGCCAGCAGGGATACAGGGGCGGGCTATGGCTACACCTTC.

This clonotype was seen repeatedly, ten times or more. The rearrangement joins TRBV29-1 to TRBJ2-5; 9 nucleotides match TRBD1. Germline V gives CDR1 SQVTM, CDR2 ANQGSEA. The J segment lost 4 bases and the V segment lost 7 bases, leaving 7 bases of the junction unmatched. This CDR3 has 13 amino acids. CDR3 sequence reads: CSANRGRVETQYF. CDR3 coding DNA: TGCAGCGCTAACAGGGGGCGCGTAGAGACCCAGTACTTC.

This clonotype has a count of ten or more. The chain carries TRBV5-1 and TRBJ1-1; D is unresolved. Trimming stripped 4 bases from V and 1 base from J, with 8 bases between. CDR3 size: 13 residues. Germline lookup yields CDR1 SGHRS and CDR2 YFSETQ. The CDR3 bases are TGCGCCAGCAGCCCGACTCCGAACACTGAAGCTTTCTTT. It yields the protein CASSPTPNTEAFF. The full variable domain, rest sourced from reference TRBV5-1 and TRBJ1-1, is KAGVTQTPRYLIKTRGQQVTLSCSPISGHRSVSWYQQTPGQGLQFLFEYFSETQRNKGNFPGRFSGRQFSNSRSEMNVSTLELGDSALYLCASSPTPNTEAFFGQGTRLTVV.

In its sample, this clonotype was seen many times. The chain employs TRBV12-3 or TRBV12-4 and TRBJ2-7; no clear D. Trimming stripped 5 bases from V and 2 bases from J, with 10 bases between. CDR3 length equals 13 residues. CDR3 bases: TGTGCCAGCAGTCCAGGACGGACCTACGAGCAGTACTTC. Translated: CASSPGRTYEQYF.

This clonotype was seen more than once but under ten times. V and J are TRBV29-1 and TRBJ2-1; no firm D call. This CDR3 region has 14 residues. The germline CDR1 and CDR2 sequences are SQVTM and ANQGSEA. V shed 7 bases and J shed 1 base, with 14 bases lying between them. The CDR3 sequence is CSGLLLVSYNEQFF. CDR3 nucleotide sequence: TGCAGCGGACTCCTTCTGGTTTCCTACAATGAGCAGTTCTTC.

This clonotype has a count of ten or more. CDR3 amino acids: CSARDQVSGANVLTF. CDR3 DNA: TGCAGTGCTAGAGATCAGGTATCCGGGGCCAACGTCCTGACTTTC. The V call is TRBV20-1, the J call TRBJ2-6; D call uncertain. The germline V and J ends were trimmed by 0 bases and 4 bases, with 10 bases remaining between them. Germline V gene lookup returns CDR1 DFQATT and CDR2 SNEGSKA (reference sequence). The CDR3 extends over 15 amino acids.

Ten or more counts support this clonotype. The V gene is TRBV12-3 or TRBV12-4, the J gene TRBJ1-2, with 11 bases aligning to TRBD1. The CDR3 sequence is 16 residues long. Unmatched junction bases numbered 8, after V lost 1 base and J lost 7 bases. CDR3 sequence: CASSLGRTGGGRGYTF. The CDR3 DNA sequence: TGTGCCAGCAGTTTAGGGAGGACAGGGGGCGGTCGTGGCTACACCTTC.

The rearrangement joins TRBV7-9 to TRBJ2-2; 8 bases are a match to TRBD1. V gave up 5 bases and J gave up 1 base; unmatched junction bases: 9. From germline, CDR1 is SEHNR and CDR2 FQNEAQ (reference sequence). This CDR3 contains 17 residues. CDR3 sequence (DNA): TGTGCCAGCAGCACTGTGCCCGGGACAGGGAACACCGGGGAGCTGTTTTTT. Translating it yields CASSTVPGTGNTGELFF.

This clonotype has ten or more counts. The rearrangement joins TRBV10-2 to TRBJ1-2; 7 positions agree with TRBD1. V was pared by 3 bases and J by 3 bases, with 7 bases of the junction left unmatched. Germline assignment: CDR1 WSHSY and CDR2 SAAADI. CDR3 length: 15 amino acids. The CDR3 here is CASSDLLGQDYGYTF. In DNA form, the CDR3 reads TGCGCCAGCAGTGACCTCCTCGGACAGGACTATGGCTACACCTTC.

This clonotype was picked up a small number of times. CDR3: CASSSQDQTQYF. The CDR3 DNA follows: TGTGCCAGCAGCTCCCAGGATCAGACCCAGTACTTC. The chain has TRBV5-4 and TRBJ2-5; no definite D call. V lost 3 bases to trimming and J lost 6 bases, with 9 bases between them. The CDR3 consists of 12 residues. Per germline, CDR1 SGHNT and CDR2 YYREEE (reference sequence).

This clonotype came up many times. V and J are TRBV4-2 and TRBJ2-6; 8 nucleotides align to TRBD1. The germline gives CDR1 LGHNA, CDR2 YNFKEQ. V lost 0 bases to trimming and J lost 12 bases; unmatched junction nucleotides: 4. The CDR3 extends over 14 amino acids. The CDR3 region has the DNA TGTGCCAGCAGCCAAGAAGGGGACAGGTCCGTCCTGACTTTC. Translating gives CASSQEGDRSVLTF.

This clonotype was detected a few times. The chain links TRBV19 to TRBJ2-5, with 7 nucleotides matching TRBD2. V lost 7 bases, J lost 1 base, and 3 bases stayed unmatched. This CDR3 spans 13 amino acids. Germline loops: CDR1 LNHDA, CDR2 SQIVND (reference sequence). The CDR3 reads CASKRGGQETQYF. CDR3 in DNA: TGTGCCAGTAAACGCGGGGGCCAAGAGACCCAGTACTTC.

This clonotype was seen ten or more times. The chain couples TRBV4-3 to TRBJ2-7, with a possible D match to TRBD1 (6 bases). Per the germline V gene, CDR1 is LGHNA and CDR2 is YSLEER. Trimming took off 1 base at V and 6 bases at J, with 10 bases between the two ends. The CDR3 is 13 residues long. The CDR3, as DNA: TGCGCCAGCAGCCAAGGAGAAGGGGGCGAGCAGTACTTC. Its translation is CASSQGEGGEQYF.

CDR3: CASSLDGGGLDEQFF. The CDR3 nucleotides read TGTGCCAGCAGCTTAGATGGGGGGGGGCTGGATGAGCAGTTCTTC. The chain has TRBV7-9 and TRBJ2-1, with D perhaps matching TRBD2 (7 bases). The CDR3 extends over 15 amino acids. The germline V gene encodes CDR1 SEHNR and CDR2 FQNEAQ (reference sequence). V lost 1 base and J lost 8, with 15 bases in between.

This clonotype showed up many times. The genes are TRBV29-1 and TRBJ2-3; D unresolved. This CDR3 contains 13 residues. V shed 4 bases and J shed 6 bases, with 14 bases lying between them. Germline V gene data show CDR1 as SQVTM and CDR2 as ANQGSEA. CDR3 protein: CSVAPRFGDTQYF. In DNA form, the CDR3 reads TGCAGCGTTGCCCCTAGATTCGGGGATACGCAGTATTTT.

J is TRBJ2-5 and V is TRBV5-1; TRBD2 matches at 8 bases. The CDR3 loop spans 15 amino acids. CDR1 is SGHRS and CDR2 is YFSETQ in the germline V gene. The V gene end was trimmed by 4 bases and the J gene end by 5 bases; junction bases not matched to a gene: 10. CDR3 sequence: CASSPDRGGGETQYF. The CDR3 DNA reads as TGCGCCAGCAGCCCGGATCGGGGGGGTGGTGAGACCCAGTACTTC.

This clonotype was observed a handful of times. The genes are TRBV3-1 and TRBJ1-6, with D hard to call. Trimming left V 2 bases short and J 10 bases short, with 6 bases between. Germline lookup yields CDR1 LGHDT and CDR2 YNNKEL (reference sequence). CDR3 size: 12 residues. The CDR3 loop is CASSQPDSPLHF. The CDR3 bases are TGTGCCAGCAGCCAACCAGACTCACCCCTCCACTTT.